The T cell receptor beta chain under discussion was sequenced for a study of blood T cell repertoires in COVID-19. Across the whole study: Both acute and convalescent COVID-19 samples were obtained from the United States, Italy and Spain.

Only a few counts were recorded for this clone. The CDR3 is 14 amino acids. Deletions cut 6 bases from V and 4 bases from J, with 15 bases between. Germline V gene lookup returns CDR1 LGHNA and CDR2 YNFKEQ. Clones were sequenced by immunoSEQ multiplex PCR, and TCRdb holds only the in-frame ones, with some missing. The sample gives around 170,000 clones, roughly four fifths of which show up once; more than 1.5% is in the top ten. The sequence was obtained from a human donor in a cohort sampled during active COVID-19. The chain has TRBV4-2 and TRBJ1-1; the D is unclear. The sequenced sample was peripheral blood. The CDR3 DNA reads TGTGCCAGCAGTCGCACGGGAGTTAGCACTGAAGCTTTCTTT. Protein product: CASSRTGVSTEAFF.